Each of the 22 T cell receptor beta chains below was sequenced from the same sample in a study of human T cells and chemical hapten exposure. Time point described: healthy volunteer bleed at 2 weeks. The authors extracted total RNA from unfractionated whole blood. TCRdb reprocessed the RACE reads via MiXCR and lists one record per CDR3 protein. The sample lists around 130,000 distinct CDR3 sequences; 9% to 10% were seen once. The sequenced sample consisted of whole blood. Source of these receptors: a male donor in good health. Some clones in this sample may be carry-over from other donors' samples.

This clonotype was observed a few times. This chain joins TRBV7-9 and TRBJ2-3; maybe TRBD2 (5 bases). V lost 8 bases to trimming and J lost 4 bases, with 10 bases between them. The CDR3 length is 12 residues. Germline CDR1 SEHNR, CDR2 FQNEAQ (reference sequence). The CDR3 DNA reads TGTGCCAGCTCCAGCGGCGCAGATACGCAGTATTTT. Amino acid sequence: CASSSGADTQYF.

There are a few counts of this clonotype. The rearrangement uses TRBV27 and TRBJ2-4, with D tentatively TRBD2 (5 bases). Trimming removed 4 bases from V and 5 bases from J, with 12 bases in between. Germline-derived CDR1 and CDR2 are MNHEY and SMNVEV (reference sequence). This CDR3 has 14 amino acids. The CDR3 spells CASSSTSGENIQYF. The DNA for the CDR3 is TGTGCCAGCAGTTCGACTTCCGGGGAAAACATTCAGTACTTC.

V is TRBV27 and J is TRBJ1-1, with D tentatively TRBD1 (6 bases). The CDR3 runs 13 residues. Trimming took off 5 bases at V and 0 bases at J, with 7 bases between the two ends. Germline V gene data show CDR1 as MNHEY and CDR2 as SMNVEV (reference sequence). Here the CDR3 DNA reads TGTGCCAGCAGTCCAGGGGTGAACACTGAAGCTTTCTTT. It encodes CASSPGVNTEAFF.

This clonotype was counted a few times. This chain joins TRBV28 and TRBJ2-5; a weak D match, TRBD1 (6 bases). V lost 6 bases, J lost 3 bases, and 11 bases lay in between. The CDR3 covers 13 residues. Germline V CDR1 and CDR2: MDHEN, SYDVKM. As DNA, the CDR3 is TGTGCCAGCAGACTTGGGACAAAAGAGACCCAGTACTTC. It encodes CASRLGTKETQYF. The complete variable domain, with remaining parts taken from reference TRBV28 and TRBJ2-5, reads DVKVTQSSRYLVKRTGEKVFLECVQDMDHENMFWYRQDPGLGLRLIYFSYDVKMKEKGDIPEGYSVSREKKERFSLILESASTNQTSMYLCASRLGTKETQYFGPGTRLLVL.

This clonotype was seen many times. The rearrangement uses TRBV29-1 and TRBJ2-1, with unresolved D. Looked up from germline, CDR1 is SQVTM and CDR2 is ANQGSEA. This CDR3 contains 11 residues. Trimming cost V 1 base and J 8 bases, with 6 bases left between them. Here the CDR3 reads CSVEVDYEQFF. The CDR3 DNA is TGCAGCGTTGAAGTGGATTATGAGCAGTTCTTC.

This clonotype was seen more than once but under ten times. The V gene is TRBV15, the J gene TRBJ2-2; possibly TRBD1 or TRBD2 for D (6 bases each). There are 15 residues in the CDR3. Per the germline V gene, CDR1 is LNHNV and CDR2 is YYDKDF (reference sequence). V was shortened by 5 bases and J by 4 bases, with 14 bases between the two germline ends. CDR3: CATSVGPGATGELFF. DNA for the CDR3: TGTGCCACCAGCGTTGGGCCGGGGGCCACCGGGGAGCTGTTTTTT.

This clonotype has only a few counts. V gene TRBV15 combines with J gene TRBJ2-5; 9 bases map to TRBD1. This CDR3 is built from 17 residues. Germline assignment: CDR1 LNHNV and CDR2 YYDKDF (reference sequence). V dropped 3 bases and J dropped 2; count of bases not matched to a gene: 10. The CDR3 spells CATSSPYDRGRQETQYF. The CDR3 region has the DNA TGTGCCACCAGCAGCCCTTACGACAGGGGGAGGCAAGAGACCCAGTACTTC.

Many counts were recorded for this clonotype. This chain uses TRBV11-2 with TRBJ1-1; perhaps TRBD1 as D (6 bases). The V end was cut by 5 bases, the J end by 1 base, with 17 bases between. The CDR3 extends over 16 amino acids. The germline V gene has CDR1 SGHAT and CDR2 FQNNGV. CDR3 sequence (DNA): TGTGCCAGCAGCCCGGGGGGCCGGGCTCCGAACACTGAAGCTTTCTTT. Protein sequence: CASSPGGRAPNTEAFF.

The table lists this clonotype with a few counts. The chain combines TRBV15 with TRBJ2-3; TRBD2 aligns across 8 bases. This CDR3 comprises 17 residues. The junction had 13 bases not matched to a gene; V was cut back by 5 bases and J by 3 bases. The V gene's germline CDR1 is LNHNV and CDR2 YYDKDF (reference sequence). The chain's CDR3 is CATSPPPPKRGTDTQYF. CDR3 coding DNA: TGTGCCACCAGCCCACCGCCCCCCAAGCGGGGGACAGATACGCAGTATTTT.

J is TRBJ1-5 and V is TRBV20-1; 9 bases are shared with TRBD1. V was pared by 3 bases and J by 7 bases, with 7 bases of the junction left unmatched. Germline loops: CDR1 DFQATT, CDR2 SNEGSKA (reference sequence). CDR3 length: 14 amino acids. CDR3 DNA sequence: TGCAGTGCTAGGACAGGGGGGGAATGGCAGCCCCAGCATTTT. Its protein product is CSARTGGEWQPQHF.

This clonotype has just a few counts. V and J are TRBV29-1 and TRBJ1-5; D is perhaps TRBD1 (6 bases). CDR1 and CDR2 (germline): SQVTM, ANQGSEA. The ends were cut back, 4 bases at V and 1 base at J, with 17 bases in the middle. The CDR3 totals 16 residues. CDR3 loop: CSVGAGVRRSNQPQHF. CDR3 nucleotide sequence: TGCAGCGTTGGGGCAGGGGTACGGAGGAGCAATCAGCCCCAGCATTTT.

This clonotype has only a few counts. The chain couples TRBV5-4 to TRBJ1-4; D may be TRBD1 (5 bases). V shed 4 bases and J shed 4 bases, with 11 bases lying between them. This CDR3 is 14 amino acids long. Germline V lookup: CDR1 SGHNT, CDR2 YYREEE (reference sequence). CDR3 in amino acids: CASSGGDGNEKLFF. The CDR3 region has the DNA TGTGCCAGCAGCGGAGGGGACGGTAATGAAAAACTGTTTTTT. The full variable domain, with the rest looked up from reference TRBV5-4 and TRBJ1-4, is ETGVTQSPTHLIKTRGQQVTLRCSSQSGHNTVSWYQQALGQGPQFIFQYYREEENGRGNFPPRFSGLQFPNYSSELNVNALELDDSALYLCASSGGDGNEKLFFGSGTQLSVL.

A few counts support this clonotype. The chain recombines TRBV21-1 with TRBJ1-4; the tabulated D call, TRBD1, remains unverified against the DNA. TRBV21-1 is deemed a pseudogene. This CDR3 region has 16 residues. The CDR3 region has the DNA TGTGCCAGCAGCAAAGACACAGGGAGTTATAATGAAAAACTGTTTTTT. Translated, it gives CASSKDTGSYNEKLFF.

V is TRBV3-1 and J is TRBJ2-1; TRBD2 agrees at 11 bases. The trim removed 5 bases at V and 4 bases at J, leaving 4 bases unmatched. Germline-derived CDR1 and CDR2 are LGHDT and YNNKEL (reference sequence). The CDR3 runs to 15 residues. In DNA form, the CDR3 reads TGTGCCAGCAGCTTTACTAGCGGGAGATACAATGAGCAGTTCTTC. Translation: CASSFTSGRYNEQFF.

Only a few counts were recorded for this clonotype. This chain connects TRBV3-1 to TRBJ2-7, with 7 bases that match TRBD1. Per germline, CDR1 LGHDT and CDR2 YNNKEL (reference sequence). This CDR3 comprises 16 residues. V shed 5 bases and J 2 bases; nucleotides not matched to a gene: 12. In nucleotides, the CDR3 is TGTGCCAGCAGCGCTATCGGAGTGACAGGGACCTACGAGCAGTACTTC. Protein: CASSAIGVTGTYEQYF.

This clonotype showed up many times. The chain recombines TRBV6-1 with TRBJ1-5; no reliable D call. From germline, CDR1 is MNHNS and CDR2 SASEGT. There are 12 residues in the CDR3. V lost 2 bases, J lost 6 bases, and 5 bases lay in between. CDR3 DNA sequence: TGTGCCAGCAGTGAATCCCGTCAGCCCCAGCATTTT. It codes for CASSESRQPQHF.

The chain uses TRBV7-6 and TRBJ2-7; D not resolved. Germline loops: CDR1 SGHVS, CDR2 FNYEAQ. V lost 3 bases and J lost 1, with 13 bases in between. There are 15 residues in the CDR3. This CDR3 is CASSFGEGFSYEQYF. CDR3 sequence (DNA): TGTGCCAGCAGCTTTGGTGAAGGTTTTTCCTACGAGCAGTACTTC.

The table lists this clonotype with many counts. The J gene is TRBJ2-1, the V gene TRBV5-1; no definite D call. Deletions cut 1 base from V and 0 bases from J, with 11 bases between. In germline, CDR1 is SGHRS, CDR2 YFSETQ. The CDR3 length is 16 residues. CDR3 loop: CASSLYGSSSYNEQFF. The CDR3 DNA reads as TGCGCCAGCAGCTTGTACGGGTCGAGCTCCTACAATGAGCAGTTCTTC.

In this sample, this clonotype turned up many times. The chain carries TRBV9 and TRBJ2-3; 7 positions agree with TRBD2. CDR1 and CDR2 (germline): SGDLS, YYNGEE. V shed 0 bases and J 0 bases; nucleotides not matched to a gene: 10. The CDR3 has 18 amino acids. DNA of the CDR3: TGTGCCAGCAGCGTAGCGGTCCGAAGACTAGCAAGCACAGATACGCAGTATTTT. It specifies CASSVAVRRLASTDTQYF.

The chain joins TRBV29-1 to TRBJ2-2, with 8 nucleotides matching TRBD2. After removal of 4 bases from V and 6 bases from J, the junction contained 1 base not matched to a gene. CDR1 SQVTM and CDR2 ANQGSEA come from the germline V gene. The CDR3 loop spans 12 amino acids. The CDR3, as DNA: TGCAGCGTTGCCGGGAGGGCCGGGGAGCTGTTTTTT. Residues: CSVAGRAGELFF.

The gene calls are TRBV7-8 and TRBJ2-1; perhaps D is TRBD1 or TRBD2 (6 bases each). Germline loops: CDR1 SGHVS, CDR2 FQNEAQ. The germline V and J ends were trimmed by 2 bases and 8 bases, with 16 bases remaining between them. The CDR3 loop spans 15 amino acids. The CDR3 reads CASSLIRGRGHEQFF. The CDR3 nucleotides are TGTGCCAGCAGCTTAATCCGGGGGCGAGGTCATGAGCAGTTCTTC.

This chain uses TRBV7-9 with TRBJ1-6; maybe TRBD1 (5 bases). Looked up from germline, CDR1 is SEHNR and CDR2 is FQNEAQ (reference sequence). V lost 0 bases to trimming and J lost 7 bases, with 10 bases between them. The CDR3 contains 15 residues. The CDR3 loop is CASSLAGQGNSPLHF. The DNA of the CDR3 is TGTGCCAGCAGCTTAGCGGGCCAGGGCAATTCACCCCTCCACTTT.